These T cell receptor beta chains were read from a single sample in a study of blood T cell repertoires in COVID-19. Method: immunoSEQ multiplex PCR; TCRdb's copy keeps in-frame clones and lacks some. The sample lists about 160,000 clones, roughly 90% occurring once. The sample comprised peripheral blood. These receptors were collected from a man in his 60s with acute or convalescent COVID-19. Both conserved end residues are part of each CDR3. D genes are given only for firm matches. Some rows have no size entry. The others give once, few or many, or a class for an expanded clone.

>TRBV15|.|TRBJ1-1|TRBD1
TGTGCCACCAGCAGAGAGGTGGGGACAGCCGCTACTGAAGCTTTCTTT
CATSREVGTAATEAFF
>TRBV6-2/TRBV6-3|.|TRBJ2-7|.
TGTGCCAGCAGTTACTCCTCCCCGGACAGAGGTTACGAGCAGTACTTC
CASSYSSPDRGYEQYF
>TRBV29-1|.|TRBJ1-1|TRBD1
TGCAGCGTTGTCCCCGGACAGGCTGGTAGCACTGAAGCTTTCTTT
CSVVPGQAGSTEAFF
>TRBV5-1|once|TRBJ2-3|TRBD2
TGCGCCAGCAGCTTGACTAGCGGGGGGGCGGCAGATACGCAGTATTTT
CASSLTSGGAADTQYF
>TRBV6-5|.|TRBJ1-1|TRBD1
TGTGCCAGCAGTCCCGACAGGGGTAACACTGAAGCTTTCTTT
CASSPDRGNTEAFF
>TRBV6-5|.|TRBJ1-1|.
TGTGCCAGCAGAACAGGGAAACTGAACACTGAAGCTTTCTTT
CASRTGKLNTEAFF
>TRBV4-1|.|TRBJ2-7|.
TGCGCCAGCAGCCAAGGAGTTCCCCCCTCCTACGAGCAGTACTTC
CASSQGVPPSYEQYF
>TRBV7-9|.|TRBJ2-7|.
TGTGCCAGCAGCTTTCAGCGTGAGCAGTACTTC
CASSFQREQYF
>TRBV27|.|TRBJ2-1|TRBD1
TGTGCCAGCAGCCTGACAGGGTCCGCGATTAATGAGCAGTTCTTC
CASSLTGSAINEQFF
>TRBV4-3|.|TRBJ2-6|.
TGCGCCAGCAGCCAAGATCTTTCGGGGACTGGGGCCAACGTCCTGACTTTC
CASSQDLSGTGANVLTF
>TRBV30|.|TRBJ1-1|.
TGTGCCAGTCAGTATTACACTGAAGCTTTCTTT
CASQYYTEAFF
>TRBV7-8|.|TRBJ1-1|.
TGTGCCAGCAGCCCCCCAGGGGTCAGAACTGAAGCTTTCTTT
CASSPPGVRTEAFF
>TRBV5-1|.|TRBJ1-2|.
TGCGCCAGCAGCTTTGACAGGCAATCGGGTAGCGGCTACACCTTC
CASSFDRQSGSGYTF
>TRBV6-4|many|TRBJ2-2|TRBD2
TGTGCCAGCAGTGCCGCGGGGGGAAGGGAGCTGTTTTTT
CASSAAGGRELFF
>TRBV11-3|.|TRBJ1-1|.
TGTGCCAGCAGCTTAGAGGGCAAGTTAGCGACTGAAGCTTTCTTT
CASSLEGKLATEAFF
>TRBV7-8|.|TRBJ2-1|TRBD1
TGTGCCAGCAGCTACCGGGACAGGGGCAACAATGAGCAGTTCTTC
CASSYRDRGNNEQFF
>TRBV29-1|.|TRBJ2-2|TRBD1
TGCAGCGTTGAAAATCTCAGGACAGGGAACACCGGGGAGCTGTTTTTT
CSVENLRTGNTGELFF
>TRBV24-1|.|TRBJ2-1|.
TGTGCCACCAGTGACCCTAGCAAAAGTGGAAATGAGCAGTTCTTC
CATSDPSKSGNEQFF
>TRBV14|.|TRBJ2-1|.
TGTGCCAGCAGCTTGCGGGGAGGGGGCAATGAGCAGTTCTTC
CASSLRGGGNEQFF
>TRBV7-6|.|TRBJ2-5|TRBD1
TGTGCCAGCAGCTTAGCGCGGACAGGGAGGGAGACCCAGTACTTC
CASSLARTGRETQYF
>TRBV5-1|.|TRBJ2-1|TRBD2
TGCGCCAGCAGCCAGGGGCTTTTGGCGGGGGGGCACAATGAGCAGTTCTTC
CASSQGLLAGGHNEQFF
>TRBV10-3|.|TRBJ1-1|TRBD1
TGTGCCATCAACCCGACAGGGGGCGTCGGTGAAGCTTTCTTT
CAINPTGGVGEAFF
>TRBV18|.|TRBJ1-1|.
TGTGCCAGCTCACCTACGGGGGGCGCGTACACTGAAGCTTTCTTT
CASSPTGGAYTEAFF
>TRBV5-8|.|TRBJ2-7|TRBD1
TGTGCCAGCAGCCCCCCACCAGGGACAGGGCACCACGAGCAGTACTTC
CASSPPPGTGHHEQYF
>TRBV7-9|.|TRBJ2-7|TRBD1
TGTGCCAGCAGTCAACAGGGGGACCACGAGCAGTACTTC
CASSQQGDHEQYF
>TRBV19|.|TRBJ1-5|TRBD1
TGTGCCAGTAGTATAGGCGGGACAGGGGCTCAGCCCCAGCATTTT
CASSIGGTGAQPQHF
>TRBV6-5|.|TRBJ2-2|TRBD1
TGTGCCAGCAGGTCCGGGACAGAGCTCACCGGGGAGCTGTTTTTT
CASRSGTELTGELFF
>TRBV30|.|TRBJ1-6|TRBD1
TGTGCCTGGAGTAGGGACAGACTAAATTCACCCCTCCACTTT
CAWSRDRLNSPLHF
>TRBV11-2|.|TRBJ1-1|TRBD1
TGTGCCAGCAGCCCCGGTGGAGGGGGCATGAACACTGAAGCTTTCTTT
CASSPGGGGMNTEAFF
>TRBV2|few|TRBJ1-4|TRBD1
TGTGCCAGCATGACAGGGAGTTCGAATGAAAAACTGTTTTTT
CASMTGSSNEKLFF
>TRBV7-9|.|TRBJ2-3|TRBD2
TGTGCCAGCAGCCGGTTGATGGCGGGGGGGACAGATACGCAGTATTTT
CASSRLMAGGTDTQYF
>TRBV5-1|.|TRBJ1-1|.
TGCGCCAGCAGCTTGGGGCCATCGAACACTGAAGCTTTCTTT
CASSLGPSNTEAFF
>TRBV5-4|many|TRBJ2-3|.
TGTGCCAGCAGCTTGGACGCGACAGATACGCAGTATTTT
CASSLDATDTQYF
>TRBV19|.|TRBJ1-1|TRBD1
TGTGCCAGTAGTATCGGGGACAGGGTTCGGACTGAAGCTTTCTTT
CASSIGDRVRTEAFF
>TRBV5-1|.|TRBJ2-3|.
TGCGCCAGCAGCTTGGTTCCTCGGACTTCAACTAGCACAGATACGCAGTATTTT
CASSLVPRTSTSTDTQYF
>TRBV3-1/TRBV3-2|many|TRBJ1-1|.
TGTGCCAGCAGCCAAGCTTCGGCGGGATCCCGCCTGGGGGCTTTCTTT
CASSQASAGSRLGAFF
>TRBV5-1|.|TRBJ1-5|TRBD1
TGCGCCAGCAGTTCGGGACAGGTTTTTTTCCCGCCCCAGCATTTT
CASSSGQVFFPPQHF
>TRBV14|.|TRBJ2-1|.
TGTGCCAGCACCCCTAGGCTCGTCTCGTCCTACAATGAGCAGTTCTTC
CASTPRLVSSYNEQFF